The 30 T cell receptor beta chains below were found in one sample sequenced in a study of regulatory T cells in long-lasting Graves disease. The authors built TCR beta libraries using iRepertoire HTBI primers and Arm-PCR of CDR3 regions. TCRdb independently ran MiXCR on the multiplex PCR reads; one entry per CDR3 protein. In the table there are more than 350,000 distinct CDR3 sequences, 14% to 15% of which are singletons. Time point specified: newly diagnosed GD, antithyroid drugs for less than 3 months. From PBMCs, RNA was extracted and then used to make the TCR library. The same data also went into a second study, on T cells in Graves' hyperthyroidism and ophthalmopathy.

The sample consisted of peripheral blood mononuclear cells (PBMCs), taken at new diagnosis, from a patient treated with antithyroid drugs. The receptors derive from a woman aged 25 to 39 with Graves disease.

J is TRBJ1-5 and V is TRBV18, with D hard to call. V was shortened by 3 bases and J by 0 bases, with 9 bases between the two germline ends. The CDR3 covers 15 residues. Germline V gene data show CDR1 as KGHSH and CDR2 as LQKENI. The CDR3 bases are TGTGCCAGCTCACCGGAAGCTTATAGCAATCAGCCCCAGCATTTT. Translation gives CASSPEAYSNQPQHF.

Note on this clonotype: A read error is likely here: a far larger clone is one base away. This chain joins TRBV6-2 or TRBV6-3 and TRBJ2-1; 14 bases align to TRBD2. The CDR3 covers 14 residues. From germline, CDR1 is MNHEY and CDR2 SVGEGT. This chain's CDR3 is CASSEGLAGDEQSF. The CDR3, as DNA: TGTGCCAGCAGTGAGGGACTAGCGGGAGATGAGCAGTCCTTC.

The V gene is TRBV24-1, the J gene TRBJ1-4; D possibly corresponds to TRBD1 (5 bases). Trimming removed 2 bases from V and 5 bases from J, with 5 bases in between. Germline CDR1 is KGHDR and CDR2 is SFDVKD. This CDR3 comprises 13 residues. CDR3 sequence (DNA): TGTGCCACCAGTGATTGGGGGAATGAAAAACTGTTTTTT. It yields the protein CATSDWGNEKLFF.

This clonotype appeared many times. The CDR3 DNA reads TGTGCCAGCAGCTTAGGTGAAACTAAGATTGAGCAGTTCTTC. It encodes CASSLGETKIEQFF. The chain combines TRBV7-6 with TRBJ2-1; D gene ambiguous. Trimming stripped 1 base from V and 9 bases from J, with 13 bases between. The CDR3 is 14 residues long. Per the germline V gene, CDR1 is SGHVS and CDR2 is FNYEAQ.

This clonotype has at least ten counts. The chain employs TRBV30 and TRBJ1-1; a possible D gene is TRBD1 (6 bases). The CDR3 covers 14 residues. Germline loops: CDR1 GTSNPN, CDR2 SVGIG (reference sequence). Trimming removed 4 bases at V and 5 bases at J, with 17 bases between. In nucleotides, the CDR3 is TGTGCCTGGACCCTCACAGGGCGGCATACTGAAGCTTTCTTT. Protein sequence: CAWTLTGRHTEAFF.

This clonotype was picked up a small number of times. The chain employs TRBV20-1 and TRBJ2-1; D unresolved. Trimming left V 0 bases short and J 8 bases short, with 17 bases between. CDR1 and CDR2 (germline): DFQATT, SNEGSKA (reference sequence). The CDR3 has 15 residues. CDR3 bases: TGCAGTGCTAGAGATTCCAAGACTGTTATCGATGAGCAGTTCTTC. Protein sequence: CSARDSKTVIDEQFF.

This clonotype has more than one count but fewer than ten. This CDR3 is CASSSRGGPPGELFF. The DNA for the CDR3 is TGTGCCAGCAGCAGTAGGGGAGGGCCCCCCGGGGAGCTGTTTTTT. V is TRBV9 and J is TRBJ2-2; TRBD2 agrees at 7 bases. The CDR3 extends over 15 amino acids. V lost 4 bases and J lost 6; bases outside the gene matches: 9. The germline CDR1 and CDR2 sequences are SGDLS and YYNGEE.

CDR3 bases: TGTGCCAGCAGTCCGGGTTGGGACAGCTACAATGAGCAGTTCTTC. Residues: CASSPGWDSYNEQFF. This sequence joins TRBV6-1 and TRBJ2-1; 7 nucleotides align to TRBD1. Trimming cost V 5 bases and J 3 bases; bases outside gene matches: 7. Germline assignment: CDR1 MNHNS and CDR2 SASEGT. This CDR3 contains 15 residues.

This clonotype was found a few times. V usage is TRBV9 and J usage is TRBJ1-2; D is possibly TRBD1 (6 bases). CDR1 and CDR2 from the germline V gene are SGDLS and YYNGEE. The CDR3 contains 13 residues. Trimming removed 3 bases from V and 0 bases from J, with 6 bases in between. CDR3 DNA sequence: TGTGCCAGCAGCGGGACAGCTAACTATGGCTACACCTTC. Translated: CASSGTANYGYTF.

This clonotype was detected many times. The CDR3 sequence is CASSLSAGAGIDTQYF. In DNA form, the CDR3 reads TGTGCCAGCAGTTTATCGGCGGGAGCGGGTATAGATACGCAGTATTTT. This chain joins TRBV28 and TRBJ2-3; 7 positions agree with TRBD2. The V and J ends lost 1 base and 5 bases, in that order; junction bases with no gene match: 9. The CDR3 has 16 amino acids. Looked up from germline, CDR1 is MDHEN and CDR2 is SYDVKM.

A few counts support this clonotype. The CDR3, as DNA: TGTGCCAGCTCACCAGGCCCGGATTTAAGGACCGGGGAGCTGTTTTTT. Protein sequence: CASSPGPDLRTGELFF. V and J are TRBV18 and TRBJ2-2; D not resolved. The V end lost 2 bases, the J end lost 5 bases, and 15 bases lay between the germline ends. The CDR3 consists of 16 residues. Looked up from germline, CDR1 is KGHSH and CDR2 is LQKENI.

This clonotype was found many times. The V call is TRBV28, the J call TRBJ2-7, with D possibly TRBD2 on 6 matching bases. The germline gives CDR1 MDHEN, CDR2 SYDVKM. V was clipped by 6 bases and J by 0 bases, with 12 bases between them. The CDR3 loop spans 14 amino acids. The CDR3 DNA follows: TGTGCCAGCAGCCATAGGGGAGGCTCCTACGAGCAGTACTTC. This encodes CASSHRGGSYEQYF.

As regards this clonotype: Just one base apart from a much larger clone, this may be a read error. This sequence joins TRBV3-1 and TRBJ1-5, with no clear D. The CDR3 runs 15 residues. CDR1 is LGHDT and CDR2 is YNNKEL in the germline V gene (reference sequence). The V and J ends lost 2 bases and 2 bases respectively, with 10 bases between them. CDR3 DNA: TGTGCCAGCAGCCAACATCTAACGGGCAATCAGCCCCAGCATTTT. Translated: CASSQHLTGNQPQHF.

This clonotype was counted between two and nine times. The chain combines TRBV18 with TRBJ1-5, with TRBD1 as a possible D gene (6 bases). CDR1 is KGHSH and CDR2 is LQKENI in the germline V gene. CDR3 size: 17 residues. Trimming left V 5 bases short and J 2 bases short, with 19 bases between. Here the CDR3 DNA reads TGTGCCAGCTCATACCGACAGGTGGGTTCGGGCAATCAGCCCCAGCATTTT. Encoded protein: CASSYRQVGSGNQPQHF.

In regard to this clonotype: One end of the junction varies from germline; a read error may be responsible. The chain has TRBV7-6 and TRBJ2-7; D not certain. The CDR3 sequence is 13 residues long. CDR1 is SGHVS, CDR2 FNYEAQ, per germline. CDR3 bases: TGTGCCAGCAGCCCTCGACCGCTCTACGAGCGGTACTTC. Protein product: CASSPRPLYERYF.

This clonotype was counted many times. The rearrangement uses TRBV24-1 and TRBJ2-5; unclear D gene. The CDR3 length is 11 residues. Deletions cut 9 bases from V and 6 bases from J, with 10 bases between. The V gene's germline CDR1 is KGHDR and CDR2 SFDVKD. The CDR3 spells CATADRKTQYF. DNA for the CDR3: TGTGCCACCGCCGACCGGAAGACCCAGTACTTC.

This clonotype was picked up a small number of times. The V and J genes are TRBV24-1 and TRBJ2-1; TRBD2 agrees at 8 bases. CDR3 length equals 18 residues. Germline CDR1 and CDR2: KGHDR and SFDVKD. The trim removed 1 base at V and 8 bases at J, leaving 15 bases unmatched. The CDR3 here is CATSDFGGRMGAIHEQFF. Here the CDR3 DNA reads TGTGCCACCAGTGATTTCGGCGGGAGGATGGGTGCTATCCATGAGCAGTTCTTC.

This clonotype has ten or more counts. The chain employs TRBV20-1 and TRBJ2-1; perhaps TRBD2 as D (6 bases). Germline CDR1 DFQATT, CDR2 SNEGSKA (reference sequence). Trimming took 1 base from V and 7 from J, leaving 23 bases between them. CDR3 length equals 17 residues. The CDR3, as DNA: TGCAGTGCTAGAGCTCCCCGCGGGATGGCCCTCGGAAATGAGCAGTTCTTC. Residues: CSARAPRGMALGNEQFF.

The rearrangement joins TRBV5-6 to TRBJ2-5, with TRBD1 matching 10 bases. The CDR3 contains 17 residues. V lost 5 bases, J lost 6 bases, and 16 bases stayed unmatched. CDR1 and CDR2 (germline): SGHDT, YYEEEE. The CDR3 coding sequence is TGTGCCAGCAGTCCAGATGTAGGGACAGGGGTAAGGAAGACCCAGTACTTC. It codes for CASSPDVGTGVRKTQYF.

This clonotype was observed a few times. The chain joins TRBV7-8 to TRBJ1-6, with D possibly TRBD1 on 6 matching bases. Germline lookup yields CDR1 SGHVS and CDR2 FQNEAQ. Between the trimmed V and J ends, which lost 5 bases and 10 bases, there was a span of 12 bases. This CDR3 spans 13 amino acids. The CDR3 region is CASSLQGRSPLHF. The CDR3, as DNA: TGTGCCAGCAGCCTACAGGGTCGGTCACCCCTCCACTTT.

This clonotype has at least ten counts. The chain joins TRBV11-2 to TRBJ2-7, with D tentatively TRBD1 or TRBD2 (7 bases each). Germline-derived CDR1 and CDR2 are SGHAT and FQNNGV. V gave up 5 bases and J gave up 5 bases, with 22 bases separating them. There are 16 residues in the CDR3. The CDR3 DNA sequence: TGTGCCAGCAGCCCCAGGGGAGGGGGCGATATGGACGAGCAGTACTTC. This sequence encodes CASSPRGGGDMDEQYF. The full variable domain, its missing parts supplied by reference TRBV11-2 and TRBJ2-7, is EAGVAQSPRYKIIEKRQSVAFWCNPISGHATLYWYQQILGQGPKLLIQFQNNGVVDDSQLPKDRFSAERLKGVDSTLKIQPAKLEDSAVYLCASSPRGGGDMDEQYFGPGTRLTVT.

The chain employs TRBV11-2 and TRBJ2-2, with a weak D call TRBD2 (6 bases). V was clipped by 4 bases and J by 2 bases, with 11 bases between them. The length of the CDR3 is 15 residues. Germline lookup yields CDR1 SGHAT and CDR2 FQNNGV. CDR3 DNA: TGTGCCAGCAGCTGGGGCGGGGATAACACCGGGGAGCTGTTTTTT. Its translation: CASSWGGDNTGELFF.

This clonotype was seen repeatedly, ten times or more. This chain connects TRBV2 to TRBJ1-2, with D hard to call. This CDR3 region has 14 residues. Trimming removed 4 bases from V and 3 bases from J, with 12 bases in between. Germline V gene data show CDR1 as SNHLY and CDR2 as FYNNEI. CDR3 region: CASSADLWDYGYTF. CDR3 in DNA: TGTGCCAGCAGTGCTGATCTCTGGGACTATGGCTACACCTTC. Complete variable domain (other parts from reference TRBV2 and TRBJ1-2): EPEVTQTPSHQVTQMGQEVILRCVPISNHLYFYWYRQILGQKVEFLVSFYNNEISEKSEIFDDQFSVERPDGSNFTLKIRSTKLEDSAMYFCASSADLWDYGYTFGSGTRLTVV.

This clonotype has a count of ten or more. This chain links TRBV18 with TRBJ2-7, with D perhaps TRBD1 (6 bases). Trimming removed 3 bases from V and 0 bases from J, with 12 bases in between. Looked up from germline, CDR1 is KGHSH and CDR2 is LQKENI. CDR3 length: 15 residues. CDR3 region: CASSPIMTGSYEQYF. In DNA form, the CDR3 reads TGTGCCAGCTCACCCATCATGACAGGCTCCTACGAGCAGTACTTC.

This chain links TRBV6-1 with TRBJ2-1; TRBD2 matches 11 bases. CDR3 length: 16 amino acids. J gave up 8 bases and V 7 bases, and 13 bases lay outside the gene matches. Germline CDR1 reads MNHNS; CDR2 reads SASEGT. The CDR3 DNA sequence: TGTGCCAGCAACGAAATTCAGTCTAGCGGGAGGCATGAGCAGTTCTTC. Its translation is CASNEIQSSGRHEQFF.

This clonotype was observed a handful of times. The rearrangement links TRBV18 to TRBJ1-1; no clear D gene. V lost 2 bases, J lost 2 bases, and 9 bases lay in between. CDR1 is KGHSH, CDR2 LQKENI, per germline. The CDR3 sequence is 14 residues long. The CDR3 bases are TGTGCCAGCTCACCAGGGGTGTCCAACACTGAAGCTTTCTTT. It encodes CASSPGVSNTEAFF.

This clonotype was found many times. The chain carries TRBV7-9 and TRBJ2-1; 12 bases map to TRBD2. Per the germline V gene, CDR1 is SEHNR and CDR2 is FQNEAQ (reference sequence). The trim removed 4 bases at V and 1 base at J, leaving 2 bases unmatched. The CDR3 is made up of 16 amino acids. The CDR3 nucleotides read TGTGCCAGCAGCTCCGGACTAGCGGGATCCTACAATGAGCAGTTCTTC. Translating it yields CASSSGLAGSYNEQFF.

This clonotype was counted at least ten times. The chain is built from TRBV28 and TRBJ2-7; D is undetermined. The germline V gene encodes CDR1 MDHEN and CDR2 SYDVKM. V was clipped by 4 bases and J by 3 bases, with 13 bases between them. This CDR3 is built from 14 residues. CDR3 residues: CASSSRDPRYEQYF. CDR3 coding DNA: TGTGCCAGCAGTTCCAGAGACCCCCGCTACGAGCAGTACTTC.

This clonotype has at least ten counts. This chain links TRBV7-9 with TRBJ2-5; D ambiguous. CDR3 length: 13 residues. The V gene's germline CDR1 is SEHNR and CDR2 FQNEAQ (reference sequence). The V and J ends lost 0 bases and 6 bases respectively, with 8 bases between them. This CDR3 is CASSLALFKTQYF. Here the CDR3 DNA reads TGTGCCAGCAGCTTAGCTCTTTTTAAGACCCAGTACTTC.

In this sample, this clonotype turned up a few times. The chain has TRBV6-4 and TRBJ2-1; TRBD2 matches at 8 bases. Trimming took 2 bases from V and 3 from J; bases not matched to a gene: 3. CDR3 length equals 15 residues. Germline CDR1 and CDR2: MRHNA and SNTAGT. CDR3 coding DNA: TGTGCCAGCAGTGACCGTAGCGGGGACTACAATGAGCAGTTCTTC. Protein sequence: CASSDRSGDYNEQFF.